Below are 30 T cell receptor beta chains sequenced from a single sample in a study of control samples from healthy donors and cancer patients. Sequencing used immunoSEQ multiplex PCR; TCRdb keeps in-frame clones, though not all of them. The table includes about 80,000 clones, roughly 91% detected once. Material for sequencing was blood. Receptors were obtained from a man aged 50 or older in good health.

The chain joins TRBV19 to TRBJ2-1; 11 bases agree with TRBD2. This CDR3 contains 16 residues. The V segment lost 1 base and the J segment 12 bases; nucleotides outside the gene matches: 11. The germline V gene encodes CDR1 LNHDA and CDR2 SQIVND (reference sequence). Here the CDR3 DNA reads TGTGCCAGTAGTATAGTCGGGGCTAGCGGGGGGCGGGTGCAGTTCTTC. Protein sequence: CASSIVGASGGRVQFF.

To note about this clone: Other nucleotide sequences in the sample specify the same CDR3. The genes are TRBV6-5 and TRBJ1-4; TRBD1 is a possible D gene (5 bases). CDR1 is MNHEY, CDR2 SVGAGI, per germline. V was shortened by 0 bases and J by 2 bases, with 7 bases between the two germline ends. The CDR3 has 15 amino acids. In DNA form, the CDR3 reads TGTGCCAGCAGTTACTCGTGGGGCACTAATGAAAAACTGTTTTTT. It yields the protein CASSYSWGTNEKLFF.

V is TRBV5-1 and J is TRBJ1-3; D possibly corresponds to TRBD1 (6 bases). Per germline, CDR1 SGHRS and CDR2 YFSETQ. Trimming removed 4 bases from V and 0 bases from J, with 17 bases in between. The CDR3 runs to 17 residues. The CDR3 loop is CASSPAGDTISGNTIYF. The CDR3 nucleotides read TGCGCCAGCAGCCCTGCTGGGGACACGATCTCTGGAAACACCATATATTTT.

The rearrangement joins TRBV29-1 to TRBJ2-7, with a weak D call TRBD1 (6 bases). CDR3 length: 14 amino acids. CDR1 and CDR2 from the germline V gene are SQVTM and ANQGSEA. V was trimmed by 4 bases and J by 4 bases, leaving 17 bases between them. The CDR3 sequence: CSVGTDSLSYEQYF. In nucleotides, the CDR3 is TGCAGCGTTGGAACGGACAGCCTAAGTTACGAGCAGTACTTC.

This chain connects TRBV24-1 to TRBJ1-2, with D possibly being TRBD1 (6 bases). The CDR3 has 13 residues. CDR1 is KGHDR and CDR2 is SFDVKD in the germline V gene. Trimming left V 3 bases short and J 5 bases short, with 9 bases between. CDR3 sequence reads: CATSDTTGYGYTF. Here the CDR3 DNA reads TGTGCCACCAGTGATACAACAGGGTATGGCTACACCTTC.

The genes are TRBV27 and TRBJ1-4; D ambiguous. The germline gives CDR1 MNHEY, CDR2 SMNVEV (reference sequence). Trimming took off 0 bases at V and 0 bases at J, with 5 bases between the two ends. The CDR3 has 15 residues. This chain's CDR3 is CASSLSGTTNEKLFF. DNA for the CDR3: TGTGCCAGCAGTTTATCCGGAACAACTAATGAAAAACTGTTTTTT.

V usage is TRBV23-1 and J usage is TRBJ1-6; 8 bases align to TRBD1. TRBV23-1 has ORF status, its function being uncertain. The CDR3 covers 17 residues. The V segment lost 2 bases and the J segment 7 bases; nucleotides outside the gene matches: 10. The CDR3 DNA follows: TGCGCCAGCAGTCAACAAACAGGGGGTGACTGGAATTCACCCCTCCACTTT. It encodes CASSQQTGGDWNSPLHF.

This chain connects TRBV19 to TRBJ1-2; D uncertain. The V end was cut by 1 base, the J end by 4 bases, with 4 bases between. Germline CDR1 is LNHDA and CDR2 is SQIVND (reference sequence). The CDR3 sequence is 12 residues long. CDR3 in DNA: TGTGCCAGTAGTATAGCGGCCTATGGCTACACCTTC. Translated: CASSIAAYGYTF. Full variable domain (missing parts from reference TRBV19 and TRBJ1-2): DGGITQSPKYLFRKEGQNVTLSCEQNLNHDAMYWYRQDPGQGLRLIYYSQIVNDFQKGDIAEGYSVSREKKESFPLTVTSAQKNPTAFYLCASSIAAYGYTFGSGTRLTVV.

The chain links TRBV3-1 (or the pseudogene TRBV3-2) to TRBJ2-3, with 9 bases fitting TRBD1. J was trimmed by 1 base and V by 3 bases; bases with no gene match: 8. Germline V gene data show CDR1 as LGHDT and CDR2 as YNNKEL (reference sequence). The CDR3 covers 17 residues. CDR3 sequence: CASSQNYRDRGTDTQYF. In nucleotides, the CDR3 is TGTGCCAGCAGCCAGAACTACCGGGACAGGGGCACAGATACGCAGTATTTT.

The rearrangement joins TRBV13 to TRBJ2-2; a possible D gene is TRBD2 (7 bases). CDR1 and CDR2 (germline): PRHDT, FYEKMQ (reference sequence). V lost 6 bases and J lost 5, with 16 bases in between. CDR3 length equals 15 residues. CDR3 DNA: TGTGCCAGCAGTTTTACCGGGGGGCCGACCGGGGAGCTGTTTTTT. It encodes CASSFTGGPTGELFF. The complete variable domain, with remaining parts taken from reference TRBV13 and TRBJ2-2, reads AAGVIQSPRHLIKEKRETATLKCYPIPRHDTVYWYQQGPGQDPQFLISFYEKMQSDKGSIPDRFSAQQFSDYHSELNMSSLELGDSALYFCASSFTGGPTGELFFGEGSRLTVL.

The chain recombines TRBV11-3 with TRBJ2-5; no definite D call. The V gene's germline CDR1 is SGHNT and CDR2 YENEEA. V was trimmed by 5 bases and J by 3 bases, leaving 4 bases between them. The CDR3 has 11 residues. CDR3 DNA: TGTGCCAGCAGCGTCGAAGAGACCCAGTACTTC. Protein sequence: CASSVEETQYF. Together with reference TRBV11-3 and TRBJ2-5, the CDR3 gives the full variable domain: EAGVVQSPRYKIIEKKQPVAFWCNPISGHNTLYWYLQNLGQGPELLIRYENEEAVDDSQLPKDRFSAERLKGVDSTLKIQPAELGDSAVYLCASSVEETQYFGPGTRLLVL.

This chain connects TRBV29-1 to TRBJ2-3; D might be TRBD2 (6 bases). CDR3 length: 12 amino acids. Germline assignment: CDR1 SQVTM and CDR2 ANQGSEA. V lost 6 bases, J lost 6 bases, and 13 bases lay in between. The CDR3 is CSVQPGVDTQYF. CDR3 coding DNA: TGCAGCGTCCAACCGGGAGTGGATACGCAGTATTTT.

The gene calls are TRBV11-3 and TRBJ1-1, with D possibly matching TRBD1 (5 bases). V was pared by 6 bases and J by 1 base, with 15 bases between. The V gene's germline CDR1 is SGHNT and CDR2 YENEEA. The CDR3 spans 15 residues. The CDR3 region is CASRLGGLQNTEAFF. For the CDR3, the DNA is TGTGCCAGCAGGCTCGGGGGACTCCAGAACACTGAAGCTTTCTTT.

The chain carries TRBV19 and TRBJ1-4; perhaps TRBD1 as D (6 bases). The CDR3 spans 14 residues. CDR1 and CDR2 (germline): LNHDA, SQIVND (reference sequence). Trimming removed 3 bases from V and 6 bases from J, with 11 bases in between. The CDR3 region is CASSITGLDEKLFF. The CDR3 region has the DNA TGTGCCAGTAGTATTACAGGGTTGGATGAAAAACTGTTTTTT.

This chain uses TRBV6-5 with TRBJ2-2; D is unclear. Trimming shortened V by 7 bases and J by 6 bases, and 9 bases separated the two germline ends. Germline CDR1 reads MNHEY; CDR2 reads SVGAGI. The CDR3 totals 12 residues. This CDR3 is CASTLVAGELFF. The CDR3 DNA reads TGTGCCAGCACCCTGGTGGCCGGGGAGCTGTTTTTT.

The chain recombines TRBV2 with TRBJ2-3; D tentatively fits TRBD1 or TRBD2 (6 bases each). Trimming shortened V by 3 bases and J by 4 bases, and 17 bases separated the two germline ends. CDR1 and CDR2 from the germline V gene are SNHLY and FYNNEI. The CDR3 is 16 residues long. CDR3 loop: CASSDGGLSWADTQYF. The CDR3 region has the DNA TGTGCCAGCAGTGACGGGGGCCTCTCCTGGGCAGATACGCAGTATTTT.

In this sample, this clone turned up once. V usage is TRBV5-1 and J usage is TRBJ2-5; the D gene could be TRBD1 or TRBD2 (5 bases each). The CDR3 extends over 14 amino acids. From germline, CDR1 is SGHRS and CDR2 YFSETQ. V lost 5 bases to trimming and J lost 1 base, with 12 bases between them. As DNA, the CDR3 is TGCGCCAGCAGGGCTGAGGGGCTCCAAGAGACCCAGTACTTC. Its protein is CASRAEGLQETQYF.

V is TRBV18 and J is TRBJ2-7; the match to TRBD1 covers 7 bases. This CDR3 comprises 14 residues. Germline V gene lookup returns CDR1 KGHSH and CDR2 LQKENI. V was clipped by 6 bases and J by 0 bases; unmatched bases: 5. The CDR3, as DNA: TGTGCCAGCTCTCTGGACAGGCGCTCCTACGAGCAGTACTTC. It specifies CASSLDRRSYEQYF.

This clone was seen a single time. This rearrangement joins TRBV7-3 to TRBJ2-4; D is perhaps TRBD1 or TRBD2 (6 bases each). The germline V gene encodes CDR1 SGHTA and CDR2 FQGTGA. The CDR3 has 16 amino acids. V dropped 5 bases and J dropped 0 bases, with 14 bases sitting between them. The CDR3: CASSPQGTLAKNIQYF. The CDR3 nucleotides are TGTGCCAGCAGCCCGCAGGGGACTCTAGCCAAAAACATTCAGTACTTC.

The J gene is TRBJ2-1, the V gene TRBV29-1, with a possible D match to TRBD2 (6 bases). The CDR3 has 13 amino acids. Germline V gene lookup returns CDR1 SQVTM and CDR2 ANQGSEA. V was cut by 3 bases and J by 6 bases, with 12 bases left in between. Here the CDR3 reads CSVETGVFNEQFF. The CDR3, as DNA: TGCAGCGTTGAGACGGGGGTATTCAATGAGCAGTTCTTC.

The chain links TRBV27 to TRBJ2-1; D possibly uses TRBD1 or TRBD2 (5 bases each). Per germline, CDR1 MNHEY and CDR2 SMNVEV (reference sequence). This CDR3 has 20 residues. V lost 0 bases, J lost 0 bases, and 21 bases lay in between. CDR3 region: CASSLSFYGASPISYNEQFF. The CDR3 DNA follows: TGTGCCAGCAGTTTATCGTTTTACGGGGCGTCACCCATCTCCTACAATGAGCAGTTCTTC.

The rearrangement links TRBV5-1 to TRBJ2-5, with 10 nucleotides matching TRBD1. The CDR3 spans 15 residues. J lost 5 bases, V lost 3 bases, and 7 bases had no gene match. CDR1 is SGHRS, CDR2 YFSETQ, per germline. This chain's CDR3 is CASSSTGQGWETQYF. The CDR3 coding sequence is TGCGCCAGCAGCTCGACGGGACAGGGGTGGGAGACCCAGTACTTC.

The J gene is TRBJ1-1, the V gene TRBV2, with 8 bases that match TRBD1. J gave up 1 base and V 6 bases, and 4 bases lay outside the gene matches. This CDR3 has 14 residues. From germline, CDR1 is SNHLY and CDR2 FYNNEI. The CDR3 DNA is TGTGCCAGCAGCAGGGGGCTAGAGAACACTGAAGCTTTCTTT. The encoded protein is CASSRGLENTEAFF.

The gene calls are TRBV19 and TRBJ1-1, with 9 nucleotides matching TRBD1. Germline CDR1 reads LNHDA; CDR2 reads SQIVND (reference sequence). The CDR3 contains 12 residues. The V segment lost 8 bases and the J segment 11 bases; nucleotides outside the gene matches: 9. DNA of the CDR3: TGTGCCAGTGGAACCGGGACAGGGTTTGCTTTCTTT. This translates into CASGTGTGFAFF.

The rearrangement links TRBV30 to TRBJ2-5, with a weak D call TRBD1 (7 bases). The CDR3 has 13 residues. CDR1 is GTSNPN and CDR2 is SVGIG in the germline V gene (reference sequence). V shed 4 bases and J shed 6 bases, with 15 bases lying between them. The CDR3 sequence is CAWNRQGGKTQYF. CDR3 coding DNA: TGTGCCTGGAATCGACAGGGAGGAAAGACCCAGTACTTC.

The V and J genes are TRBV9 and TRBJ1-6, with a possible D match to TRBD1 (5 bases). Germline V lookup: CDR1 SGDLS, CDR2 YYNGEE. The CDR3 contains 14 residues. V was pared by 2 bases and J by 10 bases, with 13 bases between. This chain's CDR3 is CASSVSGGGSPLHF. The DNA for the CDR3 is TGTGCCAGCAGCGTTTCCGGGGGAGGGTCACCCCTCCACTTT.

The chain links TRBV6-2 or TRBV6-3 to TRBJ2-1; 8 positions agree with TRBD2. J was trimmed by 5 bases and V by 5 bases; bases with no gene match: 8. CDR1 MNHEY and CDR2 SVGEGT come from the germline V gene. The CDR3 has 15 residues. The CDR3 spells CASSIGGATDNEQFF. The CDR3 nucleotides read TGTGCCAGCAGTATCGGGGGGGCCACGGACAATGAGCAGTTCTTC.

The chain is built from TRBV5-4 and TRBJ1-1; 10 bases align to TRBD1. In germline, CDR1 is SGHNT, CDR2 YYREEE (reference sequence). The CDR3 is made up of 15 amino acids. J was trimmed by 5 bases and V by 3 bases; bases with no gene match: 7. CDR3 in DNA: TGTGCCAGCAGCTCCAGACAGGGGGCATGGACTGAAGCTTTCTTT. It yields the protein CASSSRQGAWTEAFF.

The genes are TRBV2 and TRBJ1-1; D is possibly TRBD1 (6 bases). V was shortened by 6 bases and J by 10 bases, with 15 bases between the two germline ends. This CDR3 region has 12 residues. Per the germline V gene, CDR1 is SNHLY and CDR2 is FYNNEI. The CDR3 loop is CASSRDRSAAFF. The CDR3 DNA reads TGTGCCAGCAGCCGCGACAGGTCCGCAGCTTTCTTT.

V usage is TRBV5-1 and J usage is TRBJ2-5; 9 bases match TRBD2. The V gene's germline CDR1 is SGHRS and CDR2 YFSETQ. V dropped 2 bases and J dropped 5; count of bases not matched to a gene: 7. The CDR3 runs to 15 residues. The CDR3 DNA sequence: TGCGCCAGCAGCTTCCAGCGGGGGGCAGGGGAGACCCAGTACTTC. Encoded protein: CASSFQRGAGETQYF. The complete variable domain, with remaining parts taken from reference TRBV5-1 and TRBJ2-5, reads KAGVTQTPRYLIKTRGQQVTLSCSPISGHRSVSWYQQTPGQGLQFLFEYFSETQRNKGNFPGRFSGRQFSNSRSEMNVSTLELGDSALYLCASSFQRGAGETQYFGPGTRLLVL.